One sample yielded the 32 T cell receptor beta chains listed below, sequenced in a study of blood T cell repertoires in COVID-19. Data came from immunoSEQ multiplex PCR; TCRdb stores just in-frame clones and leaves some out. Among 240,000 or so clones listed, about 90% were seen once. Sequencing was done on a sample of peripheral blood. The receptors come from a woman in her twenties or thirties who had recovered from COVID-19.

With regard to this clone: This CDR3 is also generated by other DNA sequences in the sample. The chain carries TRBV9 and TRBJ1-1; D is uncertain. CDR3 length: 14 residues. Germline CDR1 SGDLS, CDR2 YYNGEE. V was clipped by 4 bases and J by 1 base, with 11 bases between them. CDR3 sequence (DNA): TGTGCCAGCAGCCCTAGCGGAGGGAACACTGAAGCTTTCTTT. It codes for CASSPSGGNTEAFF. Full variable domain (outside the CDR3, taken from reference TRBV9 and TRBJ1-1): DSGVTQTPKHLITATGQRVTLRCSPRSGDLSVYWYQQSLDQGLQFLIQYYNGEERAKGNILERFSAQQFPDLHSELNLSSLELGDSALYFCASSPSGGNTEAFFGQGTRLTVV.

The V call is TRBV2, the J call TRBJ1-1; the D is unclear. Trimming removed 7 bases at V and 5 bases at J, with 11 bases between. This CDR3 is 12 amino acids long. CDR1 is SNHLY and CDR2 is FYNNEI in the germline V gene. CDR3 sequence: CASTRRGTEAFF. Here the CDR3 DNA reads TGTGCCAGCACTAGACGGGGAACTGAAGCTTTCTTT.

This chain uses TRBV2 with TRBJ2-7, with 7 positions matching TRBD1. Germline lookup yields CDR1 SNHLY and CDR2 FYNNEI. The CDR3 runs to 16 residues. Trimming took 2 bases from V and 7 from J; bases not matched to a gene: 14. The CDR3: CASSEPRDSYLREQYF. CDR3 sequence (DNA): TGTGCCAGCAGTGAACCCCGGGACAGCTACTTACGAGAGCAGTACTTC.

The rearrangement joins TRBV7-8 to TRBJ2-7, with 8 nucleotides matching TRBD2. Germline CDR1 reads SGHVS; CDR2 reads FQNEAQ. The CDR3 loop spans 15 amino acids. V was pared by 5 bases and J by 7 bases, with 13 bases of the junction left unmatched. The CDR3 sequence is CASSRGGVGGVEQYF. The CDR3 region has the DNA TGTGCCAGCAGCCGAGGTGGGGTCGGGGGGGTTGAGCAGTACTTC.

J is TRBJ1-1 and V is TRBV7-9; 8 bases align to TRBD1. The CDR3 contains 14 residues. Germline lookup yields CDR1 SEHNR and CDR2 FQNEAQ (reference sequence). V shed 7 bases and J 3 bases; nucleotides not matched to a gene: 7. This CDR3 reads CASTDQGAYTEAFF. As DNA, the CDR3 is TGTGCCAGCACTGATCAGGGGGCCTACACTGAAGCTTTCTTT.

This chain connects TRBV7-2 to TRBJ2-7; D perhaps matches TRBD1 (7 bases). V was clipped by 4 bases and J by 4 bases, with 20 bases between them. The CDR3 sequence is 16 residues long. Looked up from germline, CDR1 is SGHTA and CDR2 is FQGNSA. The CDR3 coding sequence is TGTGCCAGCAGCTCGGTCGGGGCAGGGGGAGGTTACGAGCAGTACTTC. Its protein product is CASSSVGAGGGYEQYF.

J is TRBJ2-7 and V is TRBV5-5, with TRBD1 identical over 8 bases. Germline V gene lookup returns CDR1 SGHKS and CDR2 YYEKEE (reference sequence). The CDR3 sequence is 12 residues long. The J segment lost 6 bases and the V segment lost 4 bases, leaving 3 bases of the junction unmatched. CDR3 bases: TGTGCCAGCAGCCCCGGACAGGGCGAGCAGTACTTC. Protein product: CASSPGQGEQYF.

The CDR3 protein is CASSSLDRGGDNEKLFF. The CDR3 DNA reads TGTGCCAGCAGCTCCTTAGACAGGGGGGGTGATAATGAAAAACTGTTTTTT. The chain recombines TRBV7-9 with TRBJ1-4, with 9 nucleotides matching TRBD1. The CDR3 sequence is 17 residues long. The V gene's germline CDR1 is SEHNR and CDR2 FQNEAQ (reference sequence). V shed 4 bases and J 4 bases; nucleotides not matched to a gene: 10. The full variable domain, completed using reference TRBV7-9 and TRBJ1-4, is DTGVSQNPRHKITKRGQNVTFRCDPISEHNRLYWYRQTLGQGPEFLTYFQNEAQLEKSRLLSDRFSAERPKGSFSTLEIQRTEQGDSAMYLCASSSLDRGGDNEKLFFGSGTQLSVL.

V and J are TRBV6-4 and TRBJ2-1; D is perhaps TRBD1 (6 bases). V was clipped by 0 bases and J by 11 bases, with 8 bases between them. This CDR3 comprises 12 residues. Germline-derived CDR1 and CDR2 are MRHNA and SNTAGT. CDR3 sequence reads: CASSDSTGKQFF. The CDR3 coding sequence is TGTGCCAGCAGTGACTCTACAGGGAAGCAGTTCTTC.

The chain has TRBV4-1 and TRBJ2-7, with 8 bases matching TRBD2. V was pared by 1 base and J by 6 bases, with 8 bases of the junction left unmatched. CDR1 and CDR2 from the germline V gene are MGHRA and YSYEKL. The CDR3 length is 15 residues. CDR3 sequence (DNA): TGCGCCAGCAGCCAAGGACCCCTCGGGGGGGCCGAGCAGTACTTC. It yields the protein CASSQGPLGGAEQYF.

V and J are TRBV5-3 and TRBJ2-5; D remains ambiguous. TRBV5-3 is assigned to the ORF class and has an uncertain function. The CDR3 extends over 16 amino acids. V was pared by 0 bases and J by 1 base, with 13 bases between. The CDR3 DNA follows: TGTGCCAGAAGCTTGGTTTTAGTTGGCGGCCAAGAGACCCAGTACTTC. Protein sequence: CARSLVLVGGQETQYF.

The rearrangement uses TRBV6-5 and TRBJ2-7; TRBD1 agrees at 10 bases. J was trimmed by 6 bases and V by 4 bases; bases with no gene match: 3. This CDR3 spans 13 amino acids. Germline CDR1 and CDR2: MNHEY and SVGAGI. The CDR3 sequence: CASSWDRGFEQYF. CDR3 coding DNA: TGTGCCAGCAGTTGGGACAGGGGTTTCGAGCAGTACTTC.

The chain links TRBV30 to TRBJ1-2, with 7 positions matching TRBD1. There are 13 residues in the CDR3. V gave up 1 base and J gave up 4 bases; unmatched junction bases: 3. From germline, CDR1 is GTSNPN and CDR2 SVGIG (reference sequence). The CDR3: CAWSGQGGYGYTF. The CDR3 DNA is TGTGCCTGGAGTGGACAGGGAGGCTATGGCTACACCTTC.

This sequence joins TRBV9 and TRBJ2-5, with 10 bases lining up with TRBD2. The CDR3 has 16 residues. Germline V gene lookup returns CDR1 SGDLS and CDR2 YYNGEE. The J segment lost 1 base and the V segment lost 2 bases, leaving 5 bases of the junction unmatched. CDR3 DNA sequence: TGTGCCAGCAGCGTGTCCCTAGCGGGGGCCCAAGAGACCCAGTACTTC. Translating gives CASSVSLAGAQETQYF.

The genes are TRBV15 and TRBJ2-7; no firm D call. V was clipped by 5 bases and J by 4 bases, with 21 bases between them. The CDR3 length is 16 residues. Per the germline V gene, CDR1 is LNHNV and CDR2 is YYDKDF (reference sequence). The CDR3 spells CATSLGGLGEGYEQYF. CDR3 bases: TGTGCCACCAGCCTGGGTGGGCTTGGCGAAGGATACGAGCAGTACTTC.

The chain carries TRBV9 and TRBJ2-1; perhaps TRBD1 as D (6 bases). Germline V gene lookup returns CDR1 SGDLS and CDR2 YYNGEE. The CDR3 extends over 14 amino acids. Trimming stripped 4 bases from V and 9 bases from J, with 17 bases between. In DNA, the CDR3 is TGTGCCAGCAGCCCGGACCTAGGGGGTATTGAGCAGTTCTTC. Translating gives CASSPDLGGIEQFF.

The chain links TRBV7-9 to TRBJ1-1; 8 positions agree with TRBD1. The J segment lost 1 base and the V segment lost 5 bases, leaving 6 bases of the junction unmatched. Per the germline V gene, CDR1 is SEHNR and CDR2 is FQNEAQ (reference sequence). The CDR3 loop spans 15 amino acids. CDR3 loop: CASSAPGTGNTEAFF. Here the CDR3 DNA reads TGTGCCAGCAGCGCTCCCGGGACAGGGAACACTGAAGCTTTCTTT.

The V call is TRBV3-1 (or the pseudogene TRBV3-2), the J call TRBJ1-1; D is perhaps TRBD1 (6 bases). V was shortened by 8 bases and J by 7 bases, with 17 bases between the two germline ends. The CDR3 length is 13 residues. Germline V gene sequence: CDR1 LGHDT, CDR2 YNNKEL (reference sequence). As DNA, the CDR3 is TGTGCCAGCTCTCTTACGACAGGCAGTGAAGCTTTCTTT. Translated, it gives CASSLTTGSEAFF.

The chain carries TRBV25-1 and TRBJ2-2, with D tentatively TRBD1 (7 bases). The V gene's germline CDR1 is MGHDK and CDR2 SYGVNS. The CDR3 is made up of 13 amino acids. The V gene lost 4 bases and the J gene lost 7 bases, with 10 bases spanning the gap. The CDR3 DNA reads TGTGCCAGCAGTGCAGGGGGGATCGGGGAGCTGTTTTTT. Translating it yields CASSAGGIGELFF.

Only a few counts were recorded for this clone. This rearrangement joins TRBV6-2 or TRBV6-3 to TRBJ2-3, with 11 positions matching TRBD2. Losses at the gene ends were 6 bases for V and 5 bases for J; bases not matched to a gene: 10. This CDR3 contains 16 residues. The germline V gene encodes CDR1 MNHEY and CDR2 SVGEGT. The CDR3 coding sequence is TGTGCCAGCAGCCGCGCGACTAGCGGGGCGATAGATACGCAGTATTTT. Protein: CASSRATSGAIDTQYF.

The V call is TRBV10-3, the J call TRBJ2-7; D possibly corresponds to TRBD1 (5 bases). CDR3 length: 12 amino acids. The V gene's germline CDR1 is ENHRY and CDR2 SYGVKD. V lost 10 bases and J 3 bases, leaving 13 bases between the germline ends. CDR3 loop: CATLGQGYEQYF. CDR3 DNA: TGTGCCACCCTAGGGCAGGGCTACGAGCAGTACTTC.

This clone has just one count. This rearrangement joins TRBV5-6 to TRBJ1-2; 7 nucleotides align to TRBD1. Germline trimming cut 0 bases from V and 8 bases from J; bases unmatched to any gene: 4. This CDR3 is 13 amino acids long. CDR1 and CDR2 (germline): SGHDT, YYEEEE. The CDR3 DNA is TGTGCCAGCAGCTTGGCAGGGGGAGGAGGCTACACCTTC. Protein: CASSLAGGGGYTF.

The chain links TRBV2 to TRBJ1-5; D call uncertain. V was pared by 5 bases and J by 3 bases, with 8 bases between. Germline values: CDR1 SNHLY, CDR2 FYNNEI. This CDR3 contains 13 residues. The CDR3 loop is CASSSRYNQPQHF. The CDR3 DNA reads as TGTGCCAGCAGTTCCCGGTACAATCAGCCCCAGCATTTT.

This clone was seen a single time. The chain carries TRBV21-1 and TRBJ2-2; TRBD2 is the table's D call and was not checked against the DNA. TRBV21-1 is a pseudogene locus. This CDR3 has 16 amino acids. This chain's CDR3 is CASSLGLAGGSGELFF. In nucleotides, the CDR3 is TGTGCCAGCAGCCTCGGGCTAGCGGGGGGCTCCGGGGAGCTGTTTTTT.

V and J are TRBV27 and TRBJ2-5; 8 bases line up with TRBD2. CDR3 length equals 14 residues. From germline, CDR1 is MNHEY and CDR2 SMNVEV (reference sequence). V lost 1 base to trimming and J lost 5 bases; unmatched junction nucleotides: 3. CDR3 loop: CASSLFGGVETQYF. The DNA for the CDR3 is TGTGCCAGCAGTTTATTCGGGGGGGTCGAGACCCAGTACTTC.

In nucleotides, the CDR3 is TGTGCCAGCAGGTTCAGGGGCCACACAGATACGCAGTATTTT. It specifies CASRFRGHTDTQYF. The rearrangement joins TRBV3-1 (or the pseudogene TRBV3-2) to TRBJ2-3; tentative D call: TRBD1 (6 bases). V dropped 6 bases and J dropped 2 bases, with 12 bases sitting between them. Germline V gives CDR1 LGHDT, CDR2 YNNKEL (reference sequence). The CDR3 runs 14 residues.

The chain couples TRBV3-1 (or the pseudogene TRBV3-2) to TRBJ2-7, with D possibly TRBD1 on 5 matching bases. The CDR3 runs 14 residues. Trimming took 0 bases from V and 6 from J, leaving 12 bases between them. Germline V gene lookup returns CDR1 LGHDT and CDR2 YNNKEL (reference sequence). The CDR3 loop is CASSQDNRFGEQYF. The CDR3, as DNA: TGTGCCAGCAGCCAAGATAACAGGTTCGGCGAGCAGTACTTC.

This sequence joins TRBV5-6 and TRBJ2-1; 11 positions agree with TRBD2. Germline trimming cut 2 bases from V and 8 bases from J; bases unmatched to any gene: 9. The CDR3 is 16 residues long. Germline V gene sequence: CDR1 SGHDT, CDR2 YYEEEE. CDR3 region: CASSLNTLAGGHEQFF. The CDR3 DNA reads as TGTGCCAGCAGCTTAAACACATTAGCGGGGGGGCATGAGCAGTTCTTC.

CDR3 sequence: CASSLGGSPYGYTF. In DNA form, the CDR3 reads TGTGCCAGCAGCTTGGGCGGGTCCCCCTATGGCTACACCTTC. The chain links TRBV5-4 to TRBJ1-2; D not certain. Trimming left V 0 bases short and J 4 bases short, with 10 bases between. The CDR3 has 14 amino acids. CDR1 is SGHNT, CDR2 YYREEE, per germline (reference sequence).

This sequence joins TRBV23-1 and TRBJ1-2, with 7 bases aligning to TRBD1. TRBV23-1 is an ORF for which the function is uncertain. J was trimmed by 3 bases and V by 2 bases; bases with no gene match: 3. The CDR3 sequence is 14 residues long. The CDR3 DNA sequence: TGCGCCAGCAGTCAAGGGGACAGCCACTATGGCTACACCTTC. As protein: CASSQGDSHYGYTF.

J is TRBJ2-5 and V is TRBV24-1; 9 bases align to TRBD1. V lost 2 bases and J lost 2; bases outside the gene matches: 5. CDR1 and CDR2 (germline): KGHDR, SFDVKD. The CDR3 has 16 amino acids. The CDR3 sequence is CATSDSSGTGQETQYF. CDR3 nucleotide sequence: TGTGCCACCAGTGATTCATCTGGGACAGGGCAAGAGACCCAGTACTTC.

This clone was detected once. This chain uses TRBV3-1 (or the pseudogene TRBV3-2) with TRBJ2-2, with TRBD2 matching 7 bases. CDR1 is LGHDT, CDR2 YNNKEL, per germline (reference sequence). The CDR3 is 14 residues long. V was clipped by 0 bases and J by 6 bases; unmatched bases: 1. CDR3 sequence (DNA): TGTGCCAGCAGCCAAGATGGGGGGGCCGGGGAGCTGTTTTTT. Translated, it gives CASSQDGGAGELFF.